The 23 T cell receptor beta chains presented below share a single source sample, sequenced in a study of tumor-infiltrating lymphocytes in oesophageal squamous cell carcinoma. MiXCR, applied by TCRdb to the PCR reads, yields one record per CDR3 protein. The sample has around 15,000 distinct CDR3 sequences, roughly 49% seen once. Sequenced material: esophageal tumor tissue. These receptors were obtained from a male donor with esophageal squamous cell carcinoma.

There are many counts of this clonotype. The chain recombines TRBV2 with TRBJ2-3; a possible D gene is TRBD2 (6 bases). CDR1 SNHLY and CDR2 FYNNEI come from the germline V gene. This CDR3 is 15 amino acids long. The V end was cut by 2 bases, the J end by 5 bases, with 14 bases between. CDR3 in DNA: TGTGCCAGCAGTGAAAGACTAGGGCGGATAGATACGCAGTATTTT. The encoded protein is CASSERLGRIDTQYF.

This clonotype rates as hyperexpanded. The J gene is TRBJ2-1, the V gene TRBV7-6; tentatively, D is TRBD2 (6 bases). V was pared by 5 bases and J by 7 bases, with 21 bases between. CDR1 SGHVS and CDR2 FNYEAQ come from the germline V gene. The CDR3 sequence is 16 residues long. The CDR3 region has the DNA TGTGCCAGCAGCCCTATTTATGCCGGGGGTCGTAATGAGCAGTTCTTC. Translation: CASSPIYAGGRNEQFF.

This clonotype has ten or more counts. The chain couples TRBV10-3 to TRBJ2-2; 14 bases are shared with TRBD2. CDR1 and CDR2 from the germline V gene are ENHRY and SYGVKD. The CDR3 spans 15 residues. With 8 bases clipped from V and 6 bases from J, the junction kept 5 bases outside the gene matches. The CDR3 spells CAIGTSGSRSGELFF. The CDR3 region has the DNA TGTGCCATCGGGACTAGCGGGAGTCGTTCCGGGGAGCTGTTTTTT.

Comment on this clonotype: One end of the junction is discordant with germline, which a read error may explain. This chain connects TRBV7-6 to TRBJ2-2; D perhaps matches TRBD2 (5 bases). Looked up from germline, CDR1 is SGHVS and CDR2 is FNYEAQ. The CDR3 loop spans 13 amino acids. The CDR3 reads CASSPTSSGELFF. The CDR3 DNA sequence: TGTGCTAGCAGCCCAACTAGTTCCGGGGAGCTGTTTTTT.

The V and J genes are TRBV7-2 and TRBJ1-4; 8 bases match TRBD1. V was clipped by 9 bases and J by 7 bases; unmatched bases: 10. Germline V gene sequence: CDR1 SGHTA, CDR2 FQGNSA. The CDR3 sequence is 14 residues long. The chain's CDR3 is CASLPHRGVEKLFF. The CDR3 DNA reads TGTGCCAGTCTCCCCCACAGGGGGGTTGAAAAACTGTTTTTT. The full variable domain, rest sourced from reference TRBV7-2 and TRBJ1-4, is GAGVSQSPSNKVTEKGKDVELRCDPISGHTALYWYRQSLGQGLEFLIYFQGNSAPDKSGLPSDRFSAERTGGSVSTLTIQRTQQEDSAVYLCASLPHRGVEKLFFGSGTQLSVL.

V is TRBV7-2 and J is TRBJ2-3, with 7 bases aligning to TRBD1. The junction had 10 bases not matched to a gene; V was cut back by 6 bases and J by 1 base. Germline CDR1 and CDR2: SGHTA and FQGNSA. CDR3 length: 16 amino acids. The CDR3 DNA follows: TGTGCCAGCAGTTATGGACAGGCCCCGGGCACAGATACGCAGTATTTT. Its translation: CASSYGQAPGTDTQYF. The variable domain in full, with the rest retrieved from reference TRBV7-2 and TRBJ2-3, is GAGVSQSPSNKVTEKGKDVELRCDPISGHTALYWYRQSLGQGLEFLIYFQGNSAPDKSGLPSDRFSAERTGGSVSTLTIQRTQQEDSAVYLCASSYGQAPGTDTQYFGPGTRLTVL.

The chain's CDR3 is CASIPGGRADTQYF. The CDR3 nucleotides read TGTGCCAGCATTCCTGGCGGGAGGGCAGATACGCAGTATTTT. V usage is TRBV2 and J usage is TRBJ2-3; 9 positions match TRBD2. The CDR3 covers 14 residues. From germline, CDR1 is SNHLY and CDR2 FYNNEI. V was clipped by 7 bases and J by 4 bases; unmatched bases: 6. Supplemented by reference TRBV2 and TRBJ2-3, the full variable domain reads EPEVTQTPSHQVTQMGQEVILRCVPISNHLYFYWYRQILGQKVEFLVSFYNNEISEKSEIFDDQFSVERPDGSNFTLKIRSTKLEDSAMYFCASIPGGRADTQYFGPGTRLTVL.

On this clonotype itself: In this CDR3 the conserved last residue, phenylalanine or tryptophan, is missing, so a read error is likely. No DNA is shown, since the ends of the CDR3 on it are uncertain; the CDR3 is the one TCRdb lists. The chain is built from TRBV7-2 and TRBJ2-3; TRBD1, the D gene given by the table, was not confirmed from the DNA. Inclusive of both ends, the CDR3 amounts to 17 amino acids. The germline V gene has CDR1 SGHTA and CDR2 FQGNSA. The CDR3 loop is CASSWGQVLDSPLHFGS.

The sample holds a few counts of this clonotype. A read error is possible here, since a much larger clone lies one base away. The chain carries TRBV11-2 and TRBJ2-1; D is undetermined. This CDR3 spans 12 amino acids. In germline, CDR1 is SGHAT, CDR2 FQNNGV. V lost 4 bases and J lost 10, with 11 bases in between. The chain's CDR3 is CASSSQFYEQFF. CDR3 DNA: TGTGCCAGCAGCTCCCAGTTCTACGAGCAGTTCTTC.

For this clonotype: The missing conserved phenylalanine or tryptophan at the end of this CDR3 makes a read error likely. It is unclear where the CDR3 begins or ends on the DNA, so no DNA is shown, and the CDR3 is as TCRdb lists it. The chain has TRBV7-2 and TRBJ2-3. Germline CDR1 reads SGHTA; CDR2 reads FQGNSA. The CDR3 contains 13 residues when both ends are counted. The CDR3 sequence is CASSLAASSTSVR.

The rearrangement links TRBV7-8 to TRBJ1-5; 9 bases align to TRBD1. Germline lookup yields CDR1 SGHVS and CDR2 FQNEAQ. The V and J ends lost 4 bases and 6 bases, in that order; junction bases with no gene match: 7. CDR3 length: 15 residues. The CDR3: CASSWGQGIGQPQHF. CDR3 bases: TGTGCCAGCAGCTGGGGACAGGGAATAGGTCAGCCCCAGCATTTT.

CDR3 coding DNA: TGTGCCAGCAGTGACCTCGGGGAAGAGCAGTACTTC. Translating it yields CASSDLGEEQYF. The chain couples TRBV6-6 to TRBJ2-7, with D maybe TRBD2 (5 bases). CDR3 length: 12 amino acids. CDR1 and CDR2 (germline): MNHNY, SVGAGI (reference sequence). The V and J ends lost 5 bases and 7 bases respectively, with 12 bases between them.

The V call is TRBV7-9, the J call TRBJ2-1, with 7 bases that match TRBD2. Gene TRBJ2-4 matches the end of the DNA better, so the J call may be wrong. CDR1 SEHNR and CDR2 FQNEAQ come from the germline V gene (reference sequence). This CDR3 region has 16 residues. For the CDR3, the DNA is TGTGCCAGCAGCTTAGGGCAGGGAGGGTCCAAAAACATTCAGTACTTC. It yields the protein CASSLGQGGSKNIQYF.

DNA for the CDR3: TGTGCCATCAGGGAAACAATGATGAATTCACCCCTCCACTTT. It specifies CAIRETMMNSPLHF. V is TRBV10-3 and J is TRBJ1-6; D is uncertain. Germline values: CDR1 ENHRY, CDR2 SYGVKD. CDR3 size: 14 residues. Trimming left V 6 bases short and J 7 bases short, with 13 bases between.

The rearrangement links TRBV6-8 to TRBJ1-2, with 10 positions matching TRBD1. The CDR3 contains 19 residues. V was clipped by 5 bases and J by 0 bases; unmatched bases: 15. Germline CDR1 and CDR2: MNHGY and SAAAGT. CDR3 loop: CASSQGTGEMRMANYGYTF. As DNA, the CDR3 is TGTGCCAGCAGTCAAGGGACAGGGGAGATGAGGATGGCTAACTATGGCTACACCTTC.

This clonotype was counted ten times or more. The chain has TRBV28 and TRBJ1-3, with D tentatively TRBD1 (6 bases). Trimming shortened V by 7 bases and J by 0 bases, and 10 bases separated the two germline ends. The CDR3 loop spans 14 amino acids. Per the germline V gene, CDR1 is MDHEN and CDR2 is SYDVKM. Here the CDR3 reads CASNTGFSGNTIYF. CDR3 nucleotide sequence: TGTGCCAGCAATACAGGGTTCTCTGGAAACACCATATATTTT. The entire variable domain, with the rest obtained from reference TRBV28 and TRBJ1-3, is as follows: DVKVTQSSRYLVKRTGEKVFLECVQDMDHENMFWYRQDPGLGLRLIYFSYDVKMKEKGDIPEGYSVSREKKERFSLILESASTNQTSMYLCASNTGFSGNTIYFGEGSWLTVV.

The V call is TRBV6-1, the J call TRBJ2-7; D might be TRBD1 (6 bases). The closer fit of TRBJ2-1 to the DNA end suggests the J call may be wrong. CDR3 length: 16 amino acids. Per the germline V gene, CDR1 is MNHNS and CDR2 is SASEGT. CDR3 in DNA: TGTGCCAGCAGTGAAGCTCAGGGGTCTCCCTACAATGAGCAGTTCTTC. This codes for CASSEAQGSPYNEQFF.

V and J are TRBV6-5 and TRBJ2-3, with TRBD2 identical over 8 bases. V was pared by 10 bases and J by 3 bases, with 3 bases of the junction left unmatched. CDR3 size: 12 residues. CDR1 MNHEY and CDR2 SVGAGI come from the germline V gene. CDR3 in DNA: TGTGCCACGGGGGGGCCAACAGATACGCAGTATTTT. This translates into CATGGPTDTQYF.

This clonotype was picked up many times. Mismatch with germline at one junction end may stem from a read error. The V and J genes are TRBV5-4 and TRBJ2-1, with 7 bases aligning to TRBD2. The end of the DNA is better explained by TRBJ2-7, so the J call may be wrong. The CDR3 consists of 16 residues. CDR1 is SGHNT and CDR2 is YYREEE in the germline V gene (reference sequence). In nucleotides, the CDR3 is TGCGCCAGCAGCTTGGAGGGCGGGAGCTCCTACAATGAGCAGTACTTC. It codes for CASSLEGGSSYNEQYF.

This clonotype was seen more than once but under ten times. The chain uses TRBV7-8 and TRBJ2-4; the D gene could be TRBD1 or TRBD2 (7 bases each). Trimming pared 1 base from V and 6 bases from J, leaving 31 bases between. The CDR3 covers 21 residues. From germline, CDR1 is SGHVS and CDR2 FQNEAQ. CDR3 sequence: CASSLDGDRVWGGYIGNIQYF. The CDR3 DNA reads TGTGCCAGCAGCTTAGACGGCGACAGGGTCTGGGGGGGTTATATTGGAAACATTCAGTACTTC.

This chain connects TRBV28 to TRBJ2-1; TRBD2 might be the D (6 bases). This CDR3 has 16 amino acids. V was cut by 7 bases and J by 0 bases, with 16 bases left in between. Germline CDR1 and CDR2: MDHEN and SYDVKM. CDR3 region: CASIAEGRSSYNEQFF. As DNA, the CDR3 is TGTGCCAGCATCGCAGAGGGGAGGAGCTCCTACAATGAGCAGTTCTTC.

This clonotype came up a few times. The CDR3 here is CATSERAPMGEQFF. As DNA, the CDR3 is TGTGCCACCAGTGAGCGGGCCCCCATGGGTGAGCAGTTCTTC. This sequence joins TRBV24-1 and TRBJ2-7; D is perhaps TRBD2 (5 bases). The DNA end favors TRBJ2-1, so the J call may be wrong. The germline CDR1 and CDR2 sequences are KGHDR and SFDVKD. There are 14 residues in the CDR3.

As for this clonotype: The missing conserved phenylalanine or tryptophan at the end of this CDR3 makes a read error likely. The DNA is left out, because the CDR3 cannot be placed on it with certainty; the CDR3 is given as TCRdb lists it. This chain joins TRBV28 and TRBJ1-1; the table calls TRBD1, which could not be checked here. Germline CDR1 is MDHEN and CDR2 is SYDVKM. The CDR3 totals 15 residues, both ends included. The chain's CDR3 is CASRSTGKRPSTSGQ.